What follows are 18 T cell receptor beta chains derived from one specimen sequenced in a study of blood T cell repertoires in COVID-19. Some clones are missing from TCRdb's copy, which holds only in-frame ones; the method was immunoSEQ multiplex PCR. The table records about 150,000 clones, around 90% of them present only once. Specimen: peripheral blood. Receptor source: a human donor in a cohort sampled during active COVID-19.

This chain connects TRBV28 to TRBJ2-7; 9 nucleotides agree with TRBD1. V shed 6 bases and J 5 bases; nucleotides not matched to a gene: 8. The CDR3 covers 14 residues. The germline CDR1 and CDR2 sequences are MDHEN and SYDVKM. CDR3 in DNA: TGTGCCAGCAGCCCGAACAGGGGGCATCACGAGCAGTACTTC. Amino acids: CASSPNRGHHEQYF.

V gene TRBV16 combines with J gene TRBJ2-7; 8 bases agree with TRBD2. Germline values: CDR1 KGHSY, CDR2 FQNENV. Germline trimming cut 4 bases from V and 1 base from J; bases unmatched to any gene: 15. The CDR3 covers 18 residues. The CDR3 DNA is TGTGCCAGCAGCCCCACCACCGGGGGGGCGGCCAATTCCTACGAGCAGTACTTC. Protein product: CASSPTTGGAANSYEQYF.

This clone has just one count. The V gene is TRBV6-1, the J gene TRBJ1-5; D is unresolved. Germline values: CDR1 MNHNS, CDR2 SASEGT. This CDR3 comprises 13 residues. Trimming removed 3 bases from V and 0 bases from J, with 3 bases in between. CDR3 loop: CASSDYSNQPQHF. In nucleotides, the CDR3 is TGTGCCAGCAGTGATTATAGCAATCAGCCCCAGCATTTT.

This chain connects TRBV4-1 to TRBJ2-6; D is unresolved. V shed 0 bases and J shed 13 bases, with 10 bases lying between them. CDR1 and CDR2 from the germline V gene are MGHRA and YSYEKL. The CDR3 runs 13 residues. The CDR3 here is CASSQDTAGVLTF. CDR3 sequence (DNA): TGCGCCAGCAGCCAAGATACCGCCGGGGTCCTGACTTTC.

The chain links TRBV25-1 to TRBJ1-2; TRBD1 is a possible D gene (6 bases). This CDR3 comprises 13 residues. V gave up 6 bases and J gave up 7 bases, with 15 bases separating them. Germline CDR1 reads MGHDK; CDR2 reads SYGVNS. The DNA for the CDR3 is TGTGCCAGCAGAGCACAGGGCGTTGGTGGCTACACCTTC. Translating it yields CASRAQGVGGYTF.

V gene TRBV5-5 combines with J gene TRBJ1-6; weak D call: TRBD1 (6 bases). The CDR3 runs to 14 residues. With 4 bases removed from V and 8 bases from J, the gap between germline ends came to 13 bases. Germline V gives CDR1 SGHKS, CDR2 YYEKEE (reference sequence). The chain's CDR3 is CASSLTGFDSPLHF. In DNA, the CDR3 is TGTGCCAGCAGCCTTACAGGGTTTGATTCACCCCTCCACTTT.

The genes are TRBV21-1 and TRBJ2-1; the table calls TRBD2, which could not be checked here. TRBV21-1 corresponds to a pseudogene. The CDR3 contains 19 residues. CDR3 residues: CASRLIHTRTSGVYNEQFF. CDR3 coding DNA: TGTGCCAGCAGACTCATACACACCCGGACTAGCGGGGTCTACAATGAGCAGTTCTTC.

The rearrangement uses TRBV2 and TRBJ1-4, with D possibly TRBD1 on 5 matching bases. The germline V gene encodes CDR1 SNHLY and CDR2 FYNNEI. The V gene lost 8 bases and the J gene lost 3 bases, with 10 bases spanning the gap. CDR3 length equals 13 residues. DNA for the CDR3: TGTGCCAGCTTAAGGGGTGCTAATGAAAAACTGTTTTTT. This sequence encodes CASLRGANEKLFF.

The J gene is TRBJ1-2, the V gene TRBV4-1; maybe TRBD1 (6 bases). V was shortened by 4 bases and J by 4 bases, with 16 bases between the two germline ends. The CDR3 extends over 15 amino acids. Germline V gene lookup returns CDR1 MGHRA and CDR2 YSYEKL. CDR3 nucleotides: TGCGCCAGCAGCCCGGACAGCGGAACCCCCTATGGCTACACCTTC. Translating it yields CASSPDSGTPYGYTF.

The V and J genes are TRBV20-1 and TRBJ1-1; possible D gene TRBD1, 5 bases. The CDR3 runs 11 residues. The germline gives CDR1 DFQATT, CDR2 SNEGSKA (reference sequence). V gave up 1 base and J gave up 6 bases, with 6 bases separating them. CDR3 DNA sequence: TGCAGTGCTAGAGGACAGCCTGAAGCTTTCTTT. This encodes CSARGQPEAFF.

This chain links TRBV28 with TRBJ1-6, with 7 bases that match TRBD1. The trim removed 6 bases at V and 1 base at J, leaving 6 bases unmatched. The CDR3 sequence is 16 residues long. Germline CDR1 reads MDHEN; CDR2 reads SYDVKM. The CDR3 nucleotides read TGTGCCAGCAGCGGGACAGTCGGATCCTATAATTCACCCCTCCACTTT. Protein product: CASSGTVGSYNSPLHF.

This clone was recorded only once. This rearrangement joins TRBV4-3 to TRBJ2-5, with D uncertain. The CDR3 runs to 14 residues. Deletions cut 0 bases from V and 7 bases from J, with 12 bases between. Germline CDR1 reads LGHNA; CDR2 reads YSLEER. In DNA form, the CDR3 reads TGCGCCAGCAGCCAAGATAAACTGAGAGGGACCCAGTACTTC. Translating it yields CASSQDKLRGTQYF.

This sequence joins TRBV28 and TRBJ2-7; tentative D call: TRBD2 (6 bases). The CDR3 loop spans 12 amino acids. Germline V CDR1 and CDR2: MDHEN, SYDVKM. V was trimmed by 8 bases and J by 7 bases, leaving 15 bases between them. The CDR3 sequence is CASGTSYAEQYF. CDR3 nucleotide sequence: TGTGCCAGCGGGACTTCCTACGCAGAGCAGTACTTC.

The CDR3 loop reads CASSPDRAVNEQFF. The CDR3 DNA is TGTGCCAGCAGCCCGGACAGGGCAGTCAATGAGCAGTTCTTC. V usage is TRBV5-4 and J usage is TRBJ2-1, with 8 bases fitting TRBD1. This CDR3 comprises 14 residues. CDR1 and CDR2 (germline): SGHNT, YYREEE (reference sequence). The junction had 6 bases not matched to a gene; V was cut back by 4 bases and J by 6 bases. Full variable domain (outside the CDR3, taken from reference TRBV5-4 and TRBJ2-1): ETGVTQSPTHLIKTRGQQVTLRCSSQSGHNTVSWYQQALGQGPQFIFQYYREEENGRGNFPPRFSGLQFPNYSSELNVNALELDDSALYLCASSPDRAVNEQFFGPGTRLTVL.

The V gene is TRBV23-1, the J gene TRBJ2-3; possible D gene TRBD2, 6 bases. TRBV23-1 is assigned to the ORF class and has an uncertain function. The V end lost 2 bases, the J end lost 0 bases, and 18 bases lay between the germline ends. There are 18 residues in the CDR3. The CDR3 region has the DNA TGCGCCAGCAGTCAAGCCTCGCGTCGACGGGAGAGCACAGATACGCAGTATTTT. Translating gives CASSQASRRRESTDTQYF.

CDR3: CASSQRQGEPKNIQYF. The CDR3 bases are TGTGCCAGCAGCCAAAGACAGGGTGAGCCCAAAAACATTCAGTACTTC. The rearrangement joins TRBV7-4 to TRBJ2-4; 7 bases are shared with TRBD1. The CDR3 covers 16 residues. Germline V gives CDR1 SGHVT, CDR2 SQSDAQ. V was pared by 5 bases and J by 2 bases, with 9 bases of the junction left unmatched.

The chain has TRBV7-9 and TRBJ2-3, with 10 bases identical to TRBD1. With 5 bases clipped from V and 2 bases from J, the junction kept 7 bases outside the gene matches. The CDR3 length is 16 residues. The germline gives CDR1 SEHNR, CDR2 FQNEAQ (reference sequence). CDR3 DNA sequence: TGTGCCAGCAGCGTCAGACAGGGGGCGATCACAGATACGCAGTATTTT. Protein sequence: CASSVRQGAITDTQYF. Using reference TRBV7-9 and TRBJ2-3 for the parts outside the CDR3, the full variable domain is DTGVSQNPRHKITKRGQNVTFRCDPISEHNRLYWYRQTLGQGPEFLTYFQNEAQLEKSRLLSDRFSAERPKGSFSTLEIQRTEQGDSAMYLCASSVRQGAITDTQYFGPGTRLTVL.

This chain links TRBV28 with TRBJ1-2; D is possibly TRBD1 (6 bases). Germline V CDR1 and CDR2: MDHEN, SYDVKM. V was shortened by 5 bases and J by 6 bases, with 16 bases between the two germline ends. The CDR3 sequence is 14 residues long. Here the CDR3 reads CASSRTDSKDGYTF. The CDR3 bases are TGTGCCAGCAGTCGGACGGACAGTAAAGATGGCTACACCTTC.